The clone carrying this T cell receptor beta chain was counted a few times. The antigen is undetermined. This sample was taken from a study of PD-1 blockade in classical Hodgkin lymphoma. Study-level findings and limits: Patients were excluded if nivolumab began under 1 year after ASCT (the autologous transplant). Whatever underlies the repertoire differences (possibly disease activity or prior therapy) remains undefined.

The time point was: cycle 4 day 1 (C4D1), after less than seven weeks of nivolumab. Each and every patient relapsed after autologous stem cell transplantation, and patients got differing brentuximab vedotin exposure. From germline, CDR1 is MGHRA and CDR2 YSYEKL. CDR3 length: 13 residues. V was shortened by 4 bases and J by 1 base, with 7 bases between the two germline ends. Only in-frame clones appear in the TCRdb table, and some are missing; sequencing was by immunoSEQ multiplex PCR. The sample lists roughly 50,000 clones; 90% were seen once. This chain joins TRBV4-1 and TRBJ1-1; no clear D. The starting material was peripheral blood mononuclear cells (PBMCs), obtained before the fourth cycle of nivolumab. The source of this sequence is a human donor with classical Hodgkin lymphoma. CDR3 sequence: CASSLDPNTEAFF. DNA of the CDR3: TGCGCCAGCAGCCTAGACCCGAACACTGAAGCTTTCTTT.